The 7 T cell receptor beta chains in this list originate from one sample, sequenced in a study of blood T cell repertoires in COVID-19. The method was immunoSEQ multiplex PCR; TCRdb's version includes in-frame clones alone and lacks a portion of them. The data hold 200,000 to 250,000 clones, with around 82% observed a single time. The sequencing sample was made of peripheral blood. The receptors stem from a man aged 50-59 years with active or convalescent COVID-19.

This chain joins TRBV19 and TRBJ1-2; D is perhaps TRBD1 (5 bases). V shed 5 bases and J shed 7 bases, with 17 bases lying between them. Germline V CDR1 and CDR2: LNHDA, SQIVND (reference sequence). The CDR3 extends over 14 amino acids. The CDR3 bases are TGTGCCAGTAGTCCCCTGGCAGGGAAGGGTGGCTACACCTTC. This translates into CASSPLAGKGGYTF.

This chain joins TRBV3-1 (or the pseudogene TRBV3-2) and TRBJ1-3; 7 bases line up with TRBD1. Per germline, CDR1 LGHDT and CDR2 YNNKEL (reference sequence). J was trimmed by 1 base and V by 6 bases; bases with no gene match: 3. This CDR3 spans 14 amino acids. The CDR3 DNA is TGTGCCAGCAGTTTCAGGGGGTCTGGAAACACCATATATTTT. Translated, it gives CASSFRGSGNTIYF.

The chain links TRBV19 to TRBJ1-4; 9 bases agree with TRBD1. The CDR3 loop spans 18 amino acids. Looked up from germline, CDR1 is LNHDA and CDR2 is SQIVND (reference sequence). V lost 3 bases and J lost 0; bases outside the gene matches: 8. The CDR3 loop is CASSIPRTGDATNEKLFF. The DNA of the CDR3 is TGTGCCAGTAGTATCCCCCGGACAGGGGATGCAACTAATGAAAAACTGTTTTTT.

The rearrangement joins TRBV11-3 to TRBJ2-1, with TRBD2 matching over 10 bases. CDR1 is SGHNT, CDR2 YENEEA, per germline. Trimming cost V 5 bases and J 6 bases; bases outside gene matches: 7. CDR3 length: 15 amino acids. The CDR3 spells CASSPGTSASNEQFF. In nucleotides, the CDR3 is TGTGCCAGCAGCCCCGGGACTAGCGCTAGCAATGAGCAGTTCTTC.

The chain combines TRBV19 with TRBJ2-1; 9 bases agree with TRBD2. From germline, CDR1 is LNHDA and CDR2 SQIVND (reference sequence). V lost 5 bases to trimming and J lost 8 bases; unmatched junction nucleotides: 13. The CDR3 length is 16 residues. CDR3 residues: CASSYLGVAGVHEQFF. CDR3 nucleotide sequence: TGTGCCAGTAGTTACCTGGGGGTAGCGGGAGTCCATGAGCAGTTCTTC. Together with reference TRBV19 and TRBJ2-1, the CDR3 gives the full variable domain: DGGITQSPKYLFRKEGQNVTLSCEQNLNHDAMYWYRQDPGQGLRLIYYSQIVNDFQKGDIAEGYSVSREKKESFPLTVTSAQKNPTAFYLCASSYLGVAGVHEQFFGPGTRLTVL.

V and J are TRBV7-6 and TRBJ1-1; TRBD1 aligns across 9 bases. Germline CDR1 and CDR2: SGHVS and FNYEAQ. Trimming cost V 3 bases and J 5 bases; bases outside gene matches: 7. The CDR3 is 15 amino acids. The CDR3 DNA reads TGTGCCAGCAGCTTTACAGGGGGCGCGGTGACTGAAGCTTTCTTT. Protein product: CASSFTGGAVTEAFF.

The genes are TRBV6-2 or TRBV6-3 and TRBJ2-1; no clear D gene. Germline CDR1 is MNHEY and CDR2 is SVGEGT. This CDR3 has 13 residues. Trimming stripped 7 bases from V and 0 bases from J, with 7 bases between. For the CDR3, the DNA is TGTGCCAGCAACCCCGGCTCCTACAATGAGCAGTTCTTC. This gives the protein CASNPGSYNEQFF.